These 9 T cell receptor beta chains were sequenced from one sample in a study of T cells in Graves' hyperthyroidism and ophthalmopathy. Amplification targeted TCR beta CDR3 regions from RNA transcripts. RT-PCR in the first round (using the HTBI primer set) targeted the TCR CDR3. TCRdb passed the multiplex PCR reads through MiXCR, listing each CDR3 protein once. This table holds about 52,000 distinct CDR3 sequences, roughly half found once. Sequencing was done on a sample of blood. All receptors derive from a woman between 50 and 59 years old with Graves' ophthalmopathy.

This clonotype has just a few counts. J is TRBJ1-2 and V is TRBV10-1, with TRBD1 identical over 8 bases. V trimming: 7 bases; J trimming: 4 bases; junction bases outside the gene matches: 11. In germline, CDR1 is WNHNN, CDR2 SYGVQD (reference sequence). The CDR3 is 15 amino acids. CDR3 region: CASTHPGTGTYGYTF. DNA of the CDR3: TGCGCCAGCACACACCCCGGGACAGGTACCTATGGCTACACCTTC.

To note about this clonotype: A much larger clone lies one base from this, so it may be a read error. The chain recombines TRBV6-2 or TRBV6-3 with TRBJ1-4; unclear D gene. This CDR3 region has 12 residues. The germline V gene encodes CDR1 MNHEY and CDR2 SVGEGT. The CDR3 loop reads CASSPTNEKLFF. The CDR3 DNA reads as TGTGCCAGCAGTCCAACAAATGAAAAACTGTTTTTT.

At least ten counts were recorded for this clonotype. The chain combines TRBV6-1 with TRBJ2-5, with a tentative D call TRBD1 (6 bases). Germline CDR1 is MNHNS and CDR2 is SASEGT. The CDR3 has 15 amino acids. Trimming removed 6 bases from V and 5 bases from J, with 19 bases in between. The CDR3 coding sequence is TGTGCCAGCAGAACCCGGGCAGGGGTAGGGGAGACCCAGTACTTC. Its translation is CASRTRAGVGETQYF.

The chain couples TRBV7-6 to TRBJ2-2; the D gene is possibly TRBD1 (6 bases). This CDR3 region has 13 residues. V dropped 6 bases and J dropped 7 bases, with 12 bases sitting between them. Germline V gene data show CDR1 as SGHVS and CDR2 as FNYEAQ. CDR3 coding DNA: TGTGCCAGCAGGGGGGCGATCGGCGGGGAGCTGTTTTTT. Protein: CASRGAIGGELFF.

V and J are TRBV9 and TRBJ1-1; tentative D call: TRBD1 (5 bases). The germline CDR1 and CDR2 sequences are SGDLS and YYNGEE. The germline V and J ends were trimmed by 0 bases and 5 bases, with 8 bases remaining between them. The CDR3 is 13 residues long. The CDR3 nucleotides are TGTGCCAGCAGCGTAGATGGGGGGACTGAAGCTTTCTTT. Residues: CASSVDGGTEAFF.

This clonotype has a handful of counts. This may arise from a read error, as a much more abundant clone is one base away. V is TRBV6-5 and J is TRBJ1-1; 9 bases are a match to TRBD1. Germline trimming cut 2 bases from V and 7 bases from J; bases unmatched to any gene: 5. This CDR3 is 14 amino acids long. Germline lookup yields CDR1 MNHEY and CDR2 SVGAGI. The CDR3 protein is CASSYQDRGFEAFF. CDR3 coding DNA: TGTGCCAGCAGTTACCAGGACAGGGGATTTGAAGCTTTCTTT.

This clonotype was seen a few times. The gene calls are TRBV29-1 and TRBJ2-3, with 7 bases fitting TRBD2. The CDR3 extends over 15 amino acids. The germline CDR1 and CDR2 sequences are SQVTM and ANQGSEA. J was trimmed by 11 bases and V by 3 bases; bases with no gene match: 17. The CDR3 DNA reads TGCAGCGTTGATAGCGGGCCCGCGTGGGGCAATGAGCAGTATTTT. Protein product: CSVDSGPAWGNEQYF.

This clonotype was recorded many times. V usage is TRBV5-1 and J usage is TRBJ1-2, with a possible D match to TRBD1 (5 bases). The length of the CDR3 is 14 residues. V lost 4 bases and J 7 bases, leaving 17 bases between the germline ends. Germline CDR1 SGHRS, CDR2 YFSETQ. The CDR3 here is CASSGTGKVGGYTF. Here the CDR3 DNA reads TGCGCCAGCAGCGGGACCGGGAAGGTGGGTGGCTACACCTTC.

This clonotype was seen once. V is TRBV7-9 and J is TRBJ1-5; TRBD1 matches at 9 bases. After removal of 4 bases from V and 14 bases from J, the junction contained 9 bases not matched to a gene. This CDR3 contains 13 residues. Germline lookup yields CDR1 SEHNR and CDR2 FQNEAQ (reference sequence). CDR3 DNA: TGTGCCAGCAGCTCCGGGACAGGGTCCTACGAGCATTTT. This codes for CASSSGTGSYEHF.